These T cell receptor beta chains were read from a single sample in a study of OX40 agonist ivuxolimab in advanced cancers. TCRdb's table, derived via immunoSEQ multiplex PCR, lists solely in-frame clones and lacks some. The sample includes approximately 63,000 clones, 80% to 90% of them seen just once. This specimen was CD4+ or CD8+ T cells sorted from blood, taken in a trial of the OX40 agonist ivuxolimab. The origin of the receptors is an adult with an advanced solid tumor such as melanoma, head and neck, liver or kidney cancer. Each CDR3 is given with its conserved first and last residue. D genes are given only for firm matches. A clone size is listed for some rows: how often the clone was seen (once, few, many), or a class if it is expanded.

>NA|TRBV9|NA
CASSVGWSSYEQYF
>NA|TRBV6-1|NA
CASSEVAGTNEKLFF
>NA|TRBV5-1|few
CASSSGQNTGELFF
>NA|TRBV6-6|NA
CASSYSRDEGNEQFF
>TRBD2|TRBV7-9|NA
CASSPRLGSAGGLYNEQFF
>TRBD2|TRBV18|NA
CASSLGTSGSSDTQYF
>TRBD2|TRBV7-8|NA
CASSAWGGSGNEQFF
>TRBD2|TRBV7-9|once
CASSRGLAGGEFF
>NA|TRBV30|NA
CAWSVASAPTDTQYF
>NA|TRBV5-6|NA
CASSLARLGSRAREQYF
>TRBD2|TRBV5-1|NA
CASSSSGTREETQYF